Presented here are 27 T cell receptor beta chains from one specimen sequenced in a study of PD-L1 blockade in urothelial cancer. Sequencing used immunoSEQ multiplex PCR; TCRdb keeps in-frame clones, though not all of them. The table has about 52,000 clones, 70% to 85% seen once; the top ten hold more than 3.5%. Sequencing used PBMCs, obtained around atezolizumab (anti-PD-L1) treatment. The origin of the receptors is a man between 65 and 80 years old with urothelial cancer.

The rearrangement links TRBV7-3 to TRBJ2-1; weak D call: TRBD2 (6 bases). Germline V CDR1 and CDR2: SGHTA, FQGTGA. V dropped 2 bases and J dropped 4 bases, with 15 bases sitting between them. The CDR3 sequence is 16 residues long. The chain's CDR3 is CASSLHGGAIYNEQFF. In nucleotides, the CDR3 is TGTGCCAGCAGCTTACACGGCGGGGCGATTTACAATGAGCAGTTCTTC.

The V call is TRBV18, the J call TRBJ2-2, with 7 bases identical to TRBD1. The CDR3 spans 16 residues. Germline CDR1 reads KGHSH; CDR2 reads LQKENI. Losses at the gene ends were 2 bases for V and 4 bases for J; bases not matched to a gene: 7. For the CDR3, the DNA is TGTGCCAGCTCACCAGGGGGAACAGGGGCCACCGGGGAGCTGTTTTTT. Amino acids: CASSPGGTGATGELFF.

CDR3 sequence reads: CASSHRGQGGHLGHTEAFF. The DNA for the CDR3 is TGTGCCAGCAGCCATAGGGGGCAGGGGGGCCACCTAGGGCACACTGAAGCTTTCTTT. V and J are TRBV7-8 and TRBJ1-1; 7 bases agree with TRBD1. V was pared by 5 bases and J by 3 bases, with 21 bases of the junction left unmatched. This CDR3 region has 19 residues. The germline V gene encodes CDR1 SGHVS and CDR2 FQNEAQ.

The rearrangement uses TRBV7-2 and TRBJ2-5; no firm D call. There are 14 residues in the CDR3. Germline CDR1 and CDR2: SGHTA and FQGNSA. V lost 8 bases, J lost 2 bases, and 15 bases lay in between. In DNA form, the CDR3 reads TGTGCCAGCGGCCGAACCTTCAAGCAAGAGACCCAGTACTTC. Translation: CASGRTFKQETQYF.

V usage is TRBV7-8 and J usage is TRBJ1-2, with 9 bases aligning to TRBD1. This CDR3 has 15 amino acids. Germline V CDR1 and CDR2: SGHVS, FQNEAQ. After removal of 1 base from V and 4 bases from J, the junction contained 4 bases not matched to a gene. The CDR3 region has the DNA TGTGCCAGCAGCTTAGTACAGGGGGCCGGCTATGGCTACACCTTC. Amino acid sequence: CASSLVQGAGYGYTF.

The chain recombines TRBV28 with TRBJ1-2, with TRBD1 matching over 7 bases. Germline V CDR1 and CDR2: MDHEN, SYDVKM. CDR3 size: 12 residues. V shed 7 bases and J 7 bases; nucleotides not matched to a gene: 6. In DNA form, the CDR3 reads TGTGCCAGCACCCCGACAGGGCCTGGCTACACCTTC. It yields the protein CASTPTGPGYTF.

The CDR3 DNA sequence: TGTGCCAGCAGTGGCAACAGGGCGAGCGCTGAAGCTTTCTTT. Its protein product is CASSGNRASAEAFF. The chain joins TRBV27 to TRBJ1-1, with a tentative D call TRBD1 (6 bases). V shed 5 bases and J shed 6 bases, with 16 bases lying between them. Germline-derived CDR1 and CDR2 are MNHEY and SMNVEV (reference sequence). The CDR3 sequence is 14 residues long.

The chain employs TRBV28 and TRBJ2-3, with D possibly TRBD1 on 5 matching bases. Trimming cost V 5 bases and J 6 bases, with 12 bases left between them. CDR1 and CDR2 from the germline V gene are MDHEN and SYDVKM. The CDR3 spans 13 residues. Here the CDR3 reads CASSPTGYDTQYF. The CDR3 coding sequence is TGTGCCAGCAGTCCAACAGGTTACGATACGCAGTATTTT.

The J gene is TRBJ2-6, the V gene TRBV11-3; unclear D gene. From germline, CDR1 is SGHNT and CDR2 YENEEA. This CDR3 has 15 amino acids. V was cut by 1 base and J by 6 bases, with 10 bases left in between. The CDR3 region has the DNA TGTGCCAGCAGCTTAGGTACTTTAGCGGCCAACGTCCTGACTTTC. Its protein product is CASSLGTLAANVLTF. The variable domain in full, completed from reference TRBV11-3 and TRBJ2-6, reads EAGVVQSPRYKIIEKKQPVAFWCNPISGHNTLYWYLQNLGQGPELLIRYENEEAVDDSQLPKDRFSAERLKGVDSTLKIQPAELGDSAVYLCASSLGTLAANVLTFGAGSRLTVL.

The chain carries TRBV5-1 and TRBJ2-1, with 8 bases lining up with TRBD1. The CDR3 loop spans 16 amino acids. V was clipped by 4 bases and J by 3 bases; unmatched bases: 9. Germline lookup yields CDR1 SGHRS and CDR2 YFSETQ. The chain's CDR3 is CASSPLGQGNYNEQFF. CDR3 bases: TGCGCCAGCAGCCCGCTCGGACAGGGAAACTACAATGAGCAGTTCTTC. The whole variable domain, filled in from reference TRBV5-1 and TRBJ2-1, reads KAGVTQTPRYLIKTRGQQVTLSCSPISGHRSVSWYQQTPGQGLQFLFEYFSETQRNKGNFPGRFSGRQFSNSRSEMNVSTLELGDSALYLCASSPLGQGNYNEQFFGPGTRLTVL.

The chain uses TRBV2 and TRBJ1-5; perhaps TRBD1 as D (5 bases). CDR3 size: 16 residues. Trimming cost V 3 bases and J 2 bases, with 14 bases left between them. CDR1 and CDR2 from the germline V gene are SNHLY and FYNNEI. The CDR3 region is CASSDWGRVGNQPQHF. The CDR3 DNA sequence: TGTGCCAGCAGTGATTGGGGCCGGGTAGGCAATCAGCCCCAGCATTTT.

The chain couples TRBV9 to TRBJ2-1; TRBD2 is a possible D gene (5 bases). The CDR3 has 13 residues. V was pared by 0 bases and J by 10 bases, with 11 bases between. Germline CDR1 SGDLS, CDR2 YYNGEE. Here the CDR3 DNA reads TGTGCCAGCAGCGTAGCCCGGGAAGGAGAGCAGTTCTTC. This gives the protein CASSVAREGEQFF.

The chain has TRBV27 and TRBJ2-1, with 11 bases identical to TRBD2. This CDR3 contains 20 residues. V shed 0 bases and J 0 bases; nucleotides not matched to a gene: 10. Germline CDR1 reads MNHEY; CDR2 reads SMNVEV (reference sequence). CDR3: CASSLSEASGRRSSYNEQFF. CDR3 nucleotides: TGTGCCAGCAGTTTATCAGAGGCTAGCGGGAGGCGTAGCTCCTACAATGAGCAGTTCTTC.

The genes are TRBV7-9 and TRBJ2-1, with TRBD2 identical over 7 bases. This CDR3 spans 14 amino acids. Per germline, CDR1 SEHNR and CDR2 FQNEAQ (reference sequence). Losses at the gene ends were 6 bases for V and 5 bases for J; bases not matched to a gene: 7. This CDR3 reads CASRLSGTNNEQFF. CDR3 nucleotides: TGTGCCAGCAGACTATCCGGGACTAACAATGAGCAGTTCTTC. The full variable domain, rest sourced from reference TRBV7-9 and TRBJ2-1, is DTGVSQNPRHKITKRGQNVTFRCDPISEHNRLYWYRQTLGQGPEFLTYFQNEAQLEKSRLLSDRFSAERPKGSFSTLEIQRTEQGDSAMYLCASRLSGTNNEQFFGPGTRLTVL.

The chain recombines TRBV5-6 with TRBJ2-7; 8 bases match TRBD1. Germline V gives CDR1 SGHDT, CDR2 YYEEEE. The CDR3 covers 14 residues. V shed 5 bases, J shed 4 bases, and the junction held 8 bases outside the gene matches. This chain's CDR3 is CASSSGTGQYEQYF. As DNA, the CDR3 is TGTGCCAGCAGTTCCGGGACAGGACAATACGAGCAGTACTTC.

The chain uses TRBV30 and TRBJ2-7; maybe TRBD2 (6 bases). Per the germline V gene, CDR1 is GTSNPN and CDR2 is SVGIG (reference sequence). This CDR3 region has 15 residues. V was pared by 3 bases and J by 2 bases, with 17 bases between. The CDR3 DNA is TGTGCCTGGAGAAGACCGGGACTGGGGGCCTACGAGCAGTACTTC. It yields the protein CAWRRPGLGAYEQYF.

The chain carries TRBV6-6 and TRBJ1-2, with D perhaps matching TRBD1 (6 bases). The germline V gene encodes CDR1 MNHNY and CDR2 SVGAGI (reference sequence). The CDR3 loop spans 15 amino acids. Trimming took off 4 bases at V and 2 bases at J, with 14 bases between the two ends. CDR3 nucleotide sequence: TGTGCCAGCAGTTCCCCTATAACAGGGAACTATGGCTACACCTTC. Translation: CASSSPITGNYGYTF.

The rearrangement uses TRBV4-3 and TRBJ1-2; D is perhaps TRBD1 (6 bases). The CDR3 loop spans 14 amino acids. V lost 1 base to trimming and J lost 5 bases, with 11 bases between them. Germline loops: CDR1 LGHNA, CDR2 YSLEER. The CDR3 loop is CASSQVAGAYGYTF. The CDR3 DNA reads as TGCGCCAGCAGCCAAGTTGCGGGGGCTTATGGCTACACCTTC.

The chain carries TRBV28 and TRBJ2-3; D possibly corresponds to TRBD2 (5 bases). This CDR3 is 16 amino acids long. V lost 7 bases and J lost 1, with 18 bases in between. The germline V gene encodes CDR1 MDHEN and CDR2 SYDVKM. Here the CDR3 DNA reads TGTGCCAGCACCCCCGGAGGACGCACGGGCACAGATACGCAGTATTTT. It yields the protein CASTPGGRTGTDTQYF.

CDR3 sequence reads: CASSEDQIPGNTIYF. The CDR3 DNA is TGCGCCAGCAGTGAAGATCAGATTCCGGGAAACACCATATATTTT. This chain connects TRBV10-2 to TRBJ1-3; D unresolved. Germline-derived CDR1 and CDR2 are WSHSY and SAAADI. V was shortened by 3 bases and J by 4 bases, with 13 bases between the two germline ends. The CDR3 sequence is 15 residues long.

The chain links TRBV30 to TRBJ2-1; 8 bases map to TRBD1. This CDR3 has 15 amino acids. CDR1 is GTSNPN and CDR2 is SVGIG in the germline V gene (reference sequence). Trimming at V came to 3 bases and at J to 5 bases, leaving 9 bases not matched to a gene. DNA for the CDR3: TGTGCCTGGAGCCCCCAGGGGGCGTTCAACAATGAGCAGTTCTTC. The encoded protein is CAWSPQGAFNNEQFF.

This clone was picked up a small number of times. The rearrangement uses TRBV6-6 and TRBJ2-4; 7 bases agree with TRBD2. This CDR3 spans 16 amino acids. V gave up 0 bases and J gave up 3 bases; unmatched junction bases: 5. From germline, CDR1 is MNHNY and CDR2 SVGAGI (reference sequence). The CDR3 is CASSYSTGGDKNIQYF. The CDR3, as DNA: TGTGCCAGCAGTTACTCGACTGGGGGGGACAAAAACATTCAGTACTTC.

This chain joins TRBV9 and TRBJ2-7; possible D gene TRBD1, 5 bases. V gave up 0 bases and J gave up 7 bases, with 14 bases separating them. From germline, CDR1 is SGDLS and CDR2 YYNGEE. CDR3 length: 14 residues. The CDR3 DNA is TGTGCCAGCAGCGTAGCTTCCCAGGGTCGTGAGCAGTACTTC. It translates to CASSVASQGREQYF. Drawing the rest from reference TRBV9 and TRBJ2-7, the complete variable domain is DSGVTQTPKHLITATGQRVTLRCSPRSGDLSVYWYQQSLDQGLQFLIQYYNGEERAKGNILERFSAQQFPDLHSELNLSSLELGDSALYFCASSVASQGREQYFGPGTRLTVT.

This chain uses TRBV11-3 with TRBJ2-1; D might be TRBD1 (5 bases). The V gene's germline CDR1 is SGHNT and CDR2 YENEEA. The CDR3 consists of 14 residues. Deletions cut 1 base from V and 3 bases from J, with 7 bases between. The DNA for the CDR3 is TGTGCCAGCAGCTTAGGACAGAGCTACAATGAGCAGTTCTTC. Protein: CASSLGQSYNEQFF.

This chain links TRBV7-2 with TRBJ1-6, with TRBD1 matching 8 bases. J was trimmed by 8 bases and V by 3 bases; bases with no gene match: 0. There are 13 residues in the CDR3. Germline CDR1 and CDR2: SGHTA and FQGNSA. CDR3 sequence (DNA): TGTGCCAGCAGCTTGGACAGGGATTCACCCCTCCACTTT. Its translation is CASSLDRDSPLHF.

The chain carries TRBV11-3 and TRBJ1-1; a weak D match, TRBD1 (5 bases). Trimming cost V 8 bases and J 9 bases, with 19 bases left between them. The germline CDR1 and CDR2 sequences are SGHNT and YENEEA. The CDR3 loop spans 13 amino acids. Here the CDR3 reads CASLINPQGKAFF. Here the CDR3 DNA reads TGTGCCAGCTTAATAAACCCTCAGGGTAAAGCTTTCTTT.

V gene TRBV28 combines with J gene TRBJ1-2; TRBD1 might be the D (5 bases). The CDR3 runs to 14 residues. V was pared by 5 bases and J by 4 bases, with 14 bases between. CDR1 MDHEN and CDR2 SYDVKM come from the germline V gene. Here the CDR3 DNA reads TGTGCCAGCAGTCGGATGCAGGGCCGCTATGGCTACACCTTC. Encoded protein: CASSRMQGRYGYTF.